Shown below are 16 T cell receptor beta chains from a single sample sequenced in a study of blood T cell repertoires in COVID-19. Sequencing used immunoSEQ multiplex PCR; TCRdb keeps in-frame clones, though not all of them. The sample holds around 94,000 clones; 80% to 90% are singletons and the top ten take less than 2%. The specimen sequenced was peripheral blood. The receptors come from an older man with acute or convalescent COVID-19.

J is TRBJ2-1 and V is TRBV28; 7 positions match TRBD2. CDR3 size: 16 residues. In germline, CDR1 is MDHEN, CDR2 SYDVKM. Trimming cost V 2 bases and J 1 base; bases outside gene matches: 5. DNA for the CDR3: TGTGCCAGCAGTTTAATCGCTAGCGGATCCTACAATGAGCAGTTCTTC. Its translation: CASSLIASGSYNEQFF.

J is TRBJ2-1 and V is TRBV29-1; D might be TRBD2 (6 bases). This CDR3 comprises 12 residues. V was clipped by 6 bases and J by 6 bases, with 12 bases between them. Germline CDR1 and CDR2: SQVTM and ANQGSEA. The DNA for the CDR3 is TGCAGCGTCAGGAGGGCCGGCAATGAGCAGTTCTTC. The encoded protein is CSVRRAGNEQFF.

This clone appeared a few times. V usage is TRBV6-4 and J usage is TRBJ2-3; 10 nucleotides line up with TRBD2. Germline V lookup: CDR1 MRHNA, CDR2 SNTAGT. The length of the CDR3 is 14 residues. The V gene end was trimmed by 3 bases and the J gene end by 3 bases; junction bases not matched to a gene: 0. CDR3 nucleotide sequence: TGTGCCAGCAGTGAAGCGGGAGGGACAGATACGCAGTATTTT. This translates into CASSEAGGTDTQYF.

This clone was seen just once. This sequence joins TRBV7-2 and TRBJ1-4; 8 nucleotides align to TRBD1. The CDR3 has 15 residues. Trimming took 3 bases from V and 5 from J; bases not matched to a gene: 5. The germline gives CDR1 SGHTA, CDR2 FQGNSA. CDR3 in DNA: TGTGCCAGCAGCTTCGGACAGGGCCCCAATGAAAAACTGTTTTTT. Translated: CASSFGQGPNEKLFF.

V and J are TRBV9 and TRBJ2-3, with D unclear. Germline CDR1 and CDR2: SGDLS and YYNGEE. The CDR3 runs to 14 residues. Trimming stripped 0 bases from V and 3 bases from J, with 8 bases between. CDR3 in amino acids: CASSVDAVTDTQYF. CDR3 DNA sequence: TGTGCCAGCAGCGTAGACGCAGTTACAGATACGCAGTATTTT. The full variable domain, with the rest looked up from reference TRBV9 and TRBJ2-3, is DSGVTQTPKHLITATGQRVTLRCSPRSGDLSVYWYQQSLDQGLQFLIQYYNGEERAKGNILERFSAQQFPDLHSELNLSSLELGDSALYFCASSVDAVTDTQYFGPGTRLTVL.

The genes are TRBV6-2 or TRBV6-3 and TRBJ2-1; 7 nucleotides agree with TRBD2. V lost 5 bases to trimming and J lost 4 bases; unmatched junction nucleotides: 8. Germline V gives CDR1 MNHEY, CDR2 SVGEGT. The CDR3 has 15 amino acids. This CDR3 is CASSQPGLPYNEQFF. DNA of the CDR3: TGTGCCAGCAGTCAACCGGGACTACCTTACAATGAGCAGTTCTTC.

The chain recombines TRBV2 with TRBJ2-7; 9 bases align to TRBD1. This CDR3 spans 14 amino acids. The germline V gene encodes CDR1 SNHLY and CDR2 FYNNEI. Germline trimming cut 5 bases from V and 3 bases from J; bases unmatched to any gene: 5. The CDR3 DNA reads TGTGCCAGCAGTACCCGACAGGGGGACTACGAGCAGTACTTC. Its protein is CASSTRQGDYEQYF. Using reference TRBV2 and TRBJ2-7 for the parts outside the CDR3, the full variable domain is EPEVTQTPSHQVTQMGQEVILRCVPISNHLYFYWYRQILGQKVEFLVSFYNNEISEKSEIFDDQFSVERPDGSNFTLKIRSTKLEDSAMYFCASSTRQGDYEQYFGPGTRLTVT.

V and J are TRBV29-1 and TRBJ2-5; D is possibly TRBD2 (6 bases). V dropped 8 bases and J dropped 7 bases, with 17 bases sitting between them. The germline CDR1 and CDR2 sequences are SQVTM and ANQGSEA. The CDR3 loop spans 12 amino acids. CDR3 bases: TGCAGCCCTCGACTAGACGGGGGGACCCAGTACTTC. This encodes CSPRLDGGTQYF.

The J gene is TRBJ1-5, the V gene TRBV29-1; D uncertain. V lost 7 bases and J 2 bases, leaving 9 bases between the germline ends. The CDR3 runs 12 residues. Germline lookup yields CDR1 SQVTM and CDR2 ANQGSEA. CDR3 amino acids: CSAAEGNQPQHF. The CDR3 DNA is TGCAGCGCGGCTGAGGGCAATCAGCCCCAGCATTTT. The full variable domain, in which reference TRBV29-1 and TRBJ1-5 provide the parts outside the CDR3, is SAVISQKPSRDICQRGTSLTIQCQVDSQVTMMFWYRQQPGQSLTLIATANQGSEATYESGFVIDKFPISRPNLTFSTLTVSNMSPEDSSIYLCSAAEGNQPQHFGDGTRLSIL.

The chain links TRBV5-4 to TRBJ2-1; tentative D call: TRBD2 (6 bases). From germline, CDR1 is SGHNT and CDR2 YYREEE (reference sequence). This CDR3 contains 14 residues. Trimming took 0 bases from V and 9 from J, leaving 13 bases between them. This CDR3 is CASSLAGGTSEQFF. The CDR3 coding sequence is TGTGCCAGCAGCTTGGCCGGAGGGACGAGTGAGCAGTTCTTC. Full variable domain (remainder filled in from reference TRBV5-4 and TRBJ2-1): ETGVTQSPTHLIKTRGQQVTLRCSSQSGHNTVSWYQQALGQGPQFIFQYYREEENGRGNFPPRFSGLQFPNYSSELNVNALELDDSALYLCASSLAGGTSEQFFGPGTRLTVL.

The rearrangement uses TRBV5-5 and TRBJ1-1; no clear D. This CDR3 is 14 amino acids long. Germline-derived CDR1 and CDR2 are SGHKS and YYEKEE (reference sequence). The V end was cut by 0 bases, the J end by 10 bases, with 16 bases between. CDR3 in amino acids: CASSLGVLTPLAFF. In nucleotides, the CDR3 is TGTGCCAGCAGCTTGGGTGTCCTAACCCCCCTAGCTTTCTTT. Supplemented by reference TRBV5-5 and TRBJ1-1, the full variable domain reads DAGVTQSPTHLIKTRGQQVTLRCSPISGHKSVSWYQQVLGQGPQFIFQYYEKEERGRGNFPDRFSARQFPNYSSELNVNALLLGDSALYLCASSLGVLTPLAFFGQGTRLTVV.

The count of this clone is one. J is TRBJ2-3 and V is TRBV6-4; 12 bases agree with TRBD2. CDR1 is MRHNA and CDR2 is SNTAGT in the germline V gene. The CDR3 runs to 15 residues. V lost 8 bases and J lost 5; bases outside the gene matches: 8. This CDR3 reads CASSKTSGSLDTQYF. Written as DNA, the CDR3 is TGTGCCAGCTCCAAGACTAGCGGGAGTTTAGATACGCAGTATTTT.

V gene TRBV7-8 combines with J gene TRBJ2-5; tentatively, D is TRBD2 (6 bases). This CDR3 is 15 amino acids long. In germline, CDR1 is SGHVS, CDR2 FQNEAQ. The V and J ends lost 5 bases and 2 bases respectively, with 15 bases between them. The CDR3 DNA sequence: TGTGCCAGCAGCCCGTTTGGGGGGATACAAGAGACCCAGTACTTC. Translated, it gives CASSPFGGIQETQYF.

V is TRBV7-2 and J is TRBJ1-2; 7 bases align to TRBD1. CDR1 is SGHTA and CDR2 is FQGNSA in the germline V gene. The CDR3 extends over 15 amino acids. Trimming at V came to 1 base and at J to 6 bases, leaving 8 bases not matched to a gene. The CDR3 loop reads CASSLGGTGVDGYTF. The CDR3 nucleotides read TGTGCCAGCAGCTTAGGGGGAACAGGGGTAGATGGCTACACCTTC. Full variable domain (missing parts from reference TRBV7-2 and TRBJ1-2): GAGVSQSPSNKVTEKGKDVELRCDPISGHTALYWYRQSLGQGLEFLIYFQGNSAPDKSGLPSDRFSAERTGGSVSTLTIQRTQQEDSAVYLCASSLGGTGVDGYTFGSGTRLTVV.

This clone was counted once. V is TRBV29-1 and J is TRBJ2-7; 8 bases line up with TRBD1. This CDR3 region has 14 residues. Germline V gene sequence: CDR1 SQVTM, CDR2 ANQGSEA. After removal of 4 bases from V and 6 bases from J, the junction contained 11 bases not matched to a gene. The CDR3 region is CSVVSSQGAGEQYF. The CDR3 DNA is TGCAGCGTTGTCTCAAGCCAGGGGGCCGGCGAGCAGTACTTC.

This chain joins TRBV5-1 and TRBJ2-7, with TRBD1 as a possible D gene (6 bases). Germline V gives CDR1 SGHRS, CDR2 YFSETQ. The V gene lost 0 bases and the J gene lost 2 bases, with 9 bases spanning the gap. This CDR3 comprises 14 residues. As DNA, the CDR3 is TGCGCCAGCAGCTTGGGGGACACCCCCTACGAGCAGTACTTC. As protein: CASSLGDTPYEQYF. The variable domain in full, with the rest retrieved from reference TRBV5-1 and TRBJ2-7, is KAGVTQTPRYLIKTRGQQVTLSCSPISGHRSVSWYQQTPGQGLQFLFEYFSETQRNKGNFPGRFSGRQFSNSRSEMNVSTLELGDSALYLCASSLGDTPYEQYFGPGTRLTVT.